This T cell receptor beta chain was sequenced for a study of T cells in Graves' hyperthyroidism and ophthalmopathy. Subjects aged 18 to 65 presented with newly diagnosed hyperthyroidism of less than 2 months' duration. RNA transcripts were the template for amplifying TCR beta CDR3 regions. An initial round of RT-PCR targeting the TCR CDR3 relied on the HTBI primer set. Using its own MiXCR run on the multiplex PCR reads, TCRdb lists one record per CDR3 protein. The sample holds 450,000 to 600,000 distinct CDR3 sequences, around 15% seen once. With 4 bases removed from V and 8 bases from J, the gap between germline ends came to 11 bases. The CDR3 loop spans 12 amino acids. This clonotype was found many times.

V gene TRBV12-3 or TRBV12-4 combines with J gene TRBJ1-2; D may be TRBD1 (5 bases). The sequencing input was blood. This sequence originates from a woman in her forties with Graves' hyperthyroidism. The CDR3 reads CASSWGREGYTF. In DNA, the CDR3 is TGTGCCAGCAGTTGGGGCAGGGAGGGCTACACCTTC.